This T cell receptor beta chain originates from a study of blood T cell repertoires in COVID-19. On the study more broadly: The samples span acute and convalescent COVID-19 from the United States, Italy and Spain. Sources were T cells, B-cell-depleted T cells, or PBMCs; the material itself was cDNA or gDNA.

Germline V gives CDR1 MNHEY, CDR2 SVGAGI. The germline V and J ends were trimmed by 4 bases and 6 bases, with 7 bases remaining between them. The length of the CDR3 is 12 residues. How the authors handled the data: Reference gene primers were amplified, and this amplification served to estimate nucleated cell counts. Profiling relied on immunoSEQ multiplex PCR, and the TCRdb table lists in-frame clones only, not all of them. From that table come the V and J calls and clone size; the DNA was used to work out D and trimming. The sample includes 130,000 or so clones, more than 70% of them seen just once.

Sample: peripheral blood. The receptor was isolated from an elderly man with active or convalescent COVID-19. The V and J genes are TRBV6-5 and TRBJ1-5; D ambiguous. The CDR3 loop is CASSSVGQPQHF. In DNA, the CDR3 is TGTGCCAGCAGTTCGGTTGGTCAGCCCCAGCATTTT.